This T cell receptor beta chain comes out of a study of blood T cells in healthy people across ages. Across the whole study: T cells yielded about one barcoded beta molecule per two cells through template switching.

Germline V CDR1 and CDR2: KGHSH, LQKENI. Trimming removed 3 bases from V and 0 bases from J, with 14 bases in between. This CDR3 region has 16 residues. Isolating PBMCs gave at least 6 million of these cells per sample. With a J-beta primer mix and a sample-barcoded 5' primer, a second PCR ran about 7 to 12 cycles. TCRdb passed the 5' RACE reads through MiXCR, listing each CDR3 protein once. The profile shows approximately 1.5 million distinct CDR3 sequences, about 35% of them singletons. Source material: blood. This rearrangement joins TRBV18 to TRBJ1-1; no clear D gene. The source is a woman in her twenties or thirties in good health. The CDR3 DNA sequence: TGTGCCAGCTCACCGGCAGGCCGGGCCATGAACACTGAAGCTTTCTTT. Translation gives CASSPAGRAMNTEAFF.